This section outlines one T cell receptor beta chain sequence together with its context. This clonotype was counted many times. Its antigen has not been determined. The record has no base qualities; no much larger clone is one base away. This sample was included in a study of T cells in Graves' hyperthyroidism and ophthalmopathy (dated 2019 in TCRdb). In terms of the full investigation: Peripheral blood samples were taken at initial diagnosis, before any treatment was given. According to the paper, TCR Vbeta CDR3 sequencing was carried out on over 130 peripheral blood samples, which came from approximately 43 ophthalmopathy, approximately 78 hyperthyroidism and around 17 progressor patients. After blood sampling, hyperthyroidism patients were treated with methimazole at a starting dose of 30 mg daily, and ophthalmopathy patients were treated with high-dose intravenous methylprednisolone. An independent validation cohort of about 20 hyperthyroidism patients and about 15 patients who later progressed to ophthalmopathy tested prospective prediction of ophthalmopathy. In roughly six Graves' hyperthyroidism patients, the study also compared T-cell repertoires from thyroid tissue with T-cell repertoires from blood. The roughly 91 discovery patients were randomly split 7:3 into training and test sets. To identify TCR V-J signatures that set the groups apart, the researchers used a discovery cohort of about a hundred patients, made up of 40 to 45 with Graves' ophthalmopathy and some 58 with stable Graves' hyperthyroidism. Broad study findings and their caveats: In validation, the model predicted progression to ophthalmopathy with approximately 71% sensitivity and approximately 78% specificity, a median of around six months before onset. No statistical method was used to set the sample size in advance, and investigators knew the group allocation. Most expanded thyroid clonotypes (frequency above 0.001) were also found in blood, which suggests that blood repertoires may mirror thyroid immune responses. A model built on a 13 V-J signature distinguished ophthalmopathy from stable hyperthyroidism, reaching around 88% sensitivity and approximately 83% specificity in cross-validation and 80%/75% in testing.

The TCR beta CDR3 regions were amplified from RNA transcripts. The first round of RT-PCR for the TCR CDR3 was performed with the HTBI primer set and the Qiagen OneStep RT-PCR kit. The libraries were constructed in a second round of multiplex PCR and then size-selected and purified. Libraries were sequenced paired-end with 100 bp reads on an Illumina HiSeq2000. In the paper's pipeline: SOAPnuke was used to process the raw data, with reads discarded if the reads contained adapters or uncalled bases, had a mean Phred below 15, or lacked an exact constant-primer or identifier match. High-quality paired reads were merged using COPE v1.2.5, and each unique nucleotide sequence was defined as a clonotype. MiTCR v1.1 was used to align the clonotypes against IMGT TRBV, TRBD and TRBJ reference segments. Only V-J combinations with frequency above 0.0001, covering 99% to 99.2% of repertoires, were analysed. A TCS score was defined as the ratio between F50 (clonal expansion) and ExV (chaos), using BLOSUM62-based TCRdist between CDR3 peptides within each V-J. Welch's t-statistics and random forest reduced fewer than 550 V-J features to 10 to 15, which were used in a naive Bayes classifier (R e1071). The public sequencing data were trimmed at Q25 with fastp and processed into clonotypes with MiXCR by TCRdb, which kept only in-frame beta chains. Each record represents a unique CDR3 protein, reported with the most common genes and DNA among its rows. TCRdb, not the authors, supplied the V and J calls. In this sample the table shows fewer than 350,000 distinct CDR3 sequences, 18% of which occur a single time. Approximately 54% of the sample is held by the ten biggest clonotypes.

Graves' hyperthyroidism was defined as stable when no progression to ophthalmopathy occurred over 18 months of follow-up. The hyperthyroidism patients were between 18 and 65 years old and newly diagnosed, with a disease duration of less than 2 months. The study excluded patients with uncontrolled infections, other autoimmune diseases, pregnancy or lactation. Diagnoses relied on clinical symptoms, serum thyroxine and TRAb, thyroid ultrasound and orbital computed tomography. PBMCs were separated from approximately 9.9 ml of fresh peripheral blood using Ficoll-Paque density gradient centrifugation. Total RNA was extracted using Trizol reagent, and RNA quality was assessed on an Agilent 2100 Bioanalyzer. V drops 1 base and J drops 7 bases, leaving 12 bases in between. According to the germline V gene, CDR1 reads MNHNS and CDR2 reads SASEGT. The CDR3 spans 14 residues, from the cysteine through the phenylalanine. This entry keeps only the CDR3 DNA: 42 bases, framed from base 1.

This receptor chain uses TRBV6-1 and TRBJ2-3; the D gene is possibly TRBD2, with 6 bases matching. Material for sequencing was blood. This clonotype originated in a woman between 50 and 59 years old with Graves' hyperthyroidism. The sequenced DNA: TGTGCCAGCAGTGAAGAGGAGGGGAGTTATACGCAGTATTTT. Translated, it reads CASSEEEGSYTQYF.